This T cell receptor beta chain is drawn from a study of shared clonotypes between healthy human individuals. Data came from immunoSEQ multiplex PCR; TCRdb stores just in-frame clones and leaves some out. The profile shows around 690,000 clones, about 90% of them singletons. The CDR3 is 18 amino acids. Trimming removed 1 base at V and 2 bases at J, with 21 bases between. CDR1 is SQVTM, CDR2 ANQGSEA, per germline. The rearrangement joins TRBV29-1 to TRBJ2-1; D not certain. The specimen sequenced was memory CD8+ T cells from PBMCs. Noted subset: CD45RO+ cells pooled with CCR7-negative TemRA cells. The receptor comes from a man between 18 and 35 years old in good health. Some clones in this sample may be carry-over from other donors' samples. CDR3 DNA sequence: TGCAGCGTTGAAGTTCCTTGGTCTGTTAACATCACCTACAATGAGCAGTTCTTC. Amino acid sequence: CSVEVPWSVNITYNEQFF.